Listed below are T cell receptor beta chains from one sample, sequenced in a study of metastatic and nonmetastatic thyroid tumors. TCRdb re-called the PCR reads via MiXCR. There are 65,000 or so clones in the sample; roughly 4% occur only once, and 20% to 25% lies in the top ten. The sequencing sample was made of blood. These receptors all stem from a female donor with papillary thyroid cancer or a benign thyroid nodule (not recorded which). Some clones in this sample may be carry-over from other donors' samples. Both conserved end residues are part of each CDR3. The order of the fields is CDR3 DNA, CDR3 protein, clone size, J gene, D gene, V gene. A D gene is named only where the DNA matches it firmly. Expanded clones are given a class, and other clones once, few, many or no size at all.

TGCGCCAGCAGCCAAGTGCTCCTCAGGGGTTCACCCCTCCACTTT | CASSQVLLRGSPLHF | many | TRBJ1-6 | - | TRBV4-1
TGTGCCAGCAGCTTGGGGGCGTTTGGTAATTCACCCCTCCACTTT | CASSLGAFGNSPLHF | many | TRBJ1-6 | - | TRBV5-4
TGTGCCAGCCTAACCCGCAGGGGAGAATCCTACAATGAGCAGTTCTTC | CASLTRRGESYNEQFF | - | TRBJ2-1 | - | TRBV18
TGTGCCAGCAGAAACCAAGGGGGCACAGATACGCAGTATTTT | CASRNQGGTDTQYF | many | TRBJ2-3 | - | TRBV7-2
TGTGCCAGCAGCGGAGGGACAGGGGGTGGGTGGGCCACAGATACGCAGTATTTT | CASSGGTGGGWATDTQYF | few | TRBJ2-3 | TRBD1 | TRBV9
TGTGCCAGCAGTCTCCAGGGGGACAAGGGGTATCAAGAGACTCAGTACTTC | CASSLQGDKGYQETQYF | many | TRBJ2-5 | TRBD1 | TRBV6-1
TGTGCCAGCAGCTTGGACTGGGGATCTAACTATGGCTACACCTTC | CASSLDWGSNYGYTF | many | TRBJ1-2 | - | TRBV5-5
TGTGCCAGCAGCTTAATTAGCAGGACGGGATACAATGAGCAGTTCTTC | CASSLISRTGYNEQFF | many | TRBJ2-1 | - | TRBV7-8
TGTGCCATCTCAGGAGCGGGAGGGGGCTACGAGCAGTACTTC | CAISGAGGGYEQYF | few | TRBJ2-7 | TRBD2 | TRBV10-3
TGTGCCACCAGTGCGAGGGATAATTCAACACTCCACTTT | CATSARDNSTLHF | - | TRBJ1-6 | - | TRBV24-1
TGTGCCAGCAGTCGACAGTCTAGCACAGATACGCAGTATTTT | CASSRQSSTDTQYF | - | TRBJ2-3 | - | TRBV6-2/TRBV6-3
TGTGCCAGCACCATGGACCGCACCACAGATACGCAGTATTTT | CASTMDRTTDTQYF | many | TRBJ2-3 | - | TRBV27
TGTGCCAGCAGTGAAGCCGACAGCCCTGGGTCACCCCTCCACTTT | CASSEADSPGSPLHF | - | TRBJ1-6 | - | TRBV6-1
TGTGCCAGCACGGCTGGAACGTTTTTTGGAAACAGCATATATTTT | CASTAGTFFGNSIYF | - | TRBJ1-3 | - | TRBV6-1
TGTGCCAGCAGCCCTGACAGGGGTAGGGAGCAGTACTTC | CASSPDRGREQYF | many | TRBJ2-7 | TRBD1 | TRBV11-2
TGTGCCAGTAGTATGGGCGCAAGCTATGGCTACACCTTC | CASSMGASYGYTF | - | TRBJ1-2 | - | TRBV19
TGTGCCAGCAGCCCCCGCGGTCTCTTTCATGAGCAGTTCTTC | CASSPRGLFHEQFF | many | TRBJ2-1 | - | TRBV9
TGCAGTGCCCGTTGGACTAGCGGAACCGACTACGAGCAGTACTTC | CSARWTSGTDYEQYF | few | TRBJ2-7 | TRBD2 | TRBV20-1
TGTGCCAGCCGAACCAACAGCGGCTACGAGCAGTACTTC | CASRTNSGYEQYF | - | TRBJ2-7 | - | TRBV27
TGTGCCAGCAGCCGGGACAGGACAGATACGCAGTATTTT | CASSRDRTDTQYF | - | TRBJ2-3 | TRBD1 | TRBV11-2
TGTGCCAGCAGCCAAGATCGGGGGTCCAATCAGCCCCAGCATTTT | CASSQDRGSNQPQHF | many | TRBJ1-5 | - | TRBV4-2
TGTGCCAGCAGTCCGACCGACCAGGGGGCTCGCGACTACACCTTC | CASSPTDQGARDYTF | - | TRBJ1-2 | TRBD1 | TRBV28
TGTGCCAGCAGAGGGGGACCGCTTTCCGGGGAGCTGTTTTTT | CASRGGPLSGELFF | many | TRBJ2-2 | - | TRBV11-3
TGCAGTGCTAGGTTGCCGCTAGCGGGAGTTTTTCGGGAGGCCTCTGGGGCCAACGTCCTGACTTTC | CSARLPLAGVFREASGANVLTF | many | TRBJ2-6 | TRBD2 | TRBV20-1
TGTGCCAGCAATTACGGGGGGTACAATGCGCAGTTCTTC | CASNYGGYNAQFF | - | TRBJ2-1 | TRBD2 | TRBV27
TGTGCCAGCAGCTCGGACCCGACTATAGGTCGCTACAATGAGCAGTTCTTC | CASSSDPTIGRYNEQFF | - | TRBJ2-1 | - | TRBV5-4
TGTGCCAGCAGCTTCCTACCTGGGGCCGTGGAGCTGTTTTTT | CASSFLPGAVELFF | few | TRBJ2-2 | - | TRBV7-3
TGTGCCAGCTCACCCGACTTGTACCAAGAGACCCAGTACTTC | CASSPDLYQETQYF | many | TRBJ2-5 | - | TRBV18
TGCAGTGCCGTCCCGACAGGGTACAACTATGGCTACACCTTC | CSAVPTGYNYGYTF | many | TRBJ1-2 | TRBD1 | TRBV20-1
TGTGCCAGCAGCCAAACCCGGGGAGGGTTCGTCGAGACCCAGTACTTC | CASSQTRGGFVETQYF | many | TRBJ2-5 | TRBD2 | TRBV3-1
TGTGCCAGCAGCTACCGGTACAGGGGGCCTGGCGAGCAGTACTTC | CASSYRYRGPGEQYF | - | TRBJ2-7 | TRBD1 | TRBV6-2/TRBV6-3
TGTGCCAGCACCTTCCTCAGAGGGACGACCCAGTACTTC | CASTFLRGTTQYF | - | TRBJ2-5 | - | TRBV6-1
TGTGCCAGCTCTCGTCCGGGACAGGGTAATGTGGGGAACACTGAAGCTTTCTTT | CASSRPGQGNVGNTEAFF | few | TRBJ1-1 | TRBD1 | TRBV18
TGTGCCAGCAGCCGACTAGCGGTAAACACCGGGGAGCTGTTTTTT | CASSRLAVNTGELFF | many | TRBJ2-2 | TRBD2 | TRBV11-2
TGTGCCAGCAGTCAAGGGACGGGCGAGACCCAGTACTTC | CASSQGTGETQYF | many | TRBJ2-5 | - | TRBV12-3/TRBV12-4
TGTGCCAGCAGTCCCACGGGTAATCAGCCCCAGCATTTT | CASSPTGNQPQHF | few | TRBJ1-5 | - | TRBV27
TGTGCCAGCAGCTTCCTCTCTAACTATGGCTACACCTTC | CASSFLSNYGYTF | - | TRBJ1-2 | - | TRBV7-6
TGCAGCGTGAGGGCGGGAGGGAATGAGCAGTTCTTC | CSVRAGGNEQFF | medium-sized | TRBJ2-1 | TRBD2 | TRBV29-1
TGTGCCAGCAGTCCCCTCCGCAGGGACAACTATTGCTACACCTTC | CASSPLRRDNYCYTF | few | TRBJ1-2 | - | TRBV6-1
TGTGCCAGTAGGGACGAGTCGGGGAACACTGAAGCTTTCTTT | CASRDESGNTEAFF | many | TRBJ1-1 | - | TRBV19
TGCAGTGCTAGAGGGACAGGGGACACTGAAGCTTTCTTT | CSARGTGDTEAFF | - | TRBJ1-1 | TRBD1 | TRBV20-1
TGTGCCAGCAGCCTGCGGACAGGACCCTACTATGGCTACACCTTC | CASSLRTGPYYGYTF | - | TRBJ1-2 | TRBD1 | TRBV7-8
TGTGCCAGCAGCCTCCGGGACAGGGGGGAAGCTTTCTTT | CASSLRDRGEAFF | many | TRBJ1-1 | TRBD1 | TRBV6-1
TGTGCTAGTGGACGGATAAGGGTTTGGACTGAAGCTTTCTTT | CASGRIRVWTEAFF | - | TRBJ1-1 | - | TRBV12-5
TGTGCCAGCAGCTTGCGGACTAGGCAAGAGACCCAGTACTTC | CASSLRTRQETQYF | many | TRBJ2-5 | TRBD2 | TRBV5-6
TGTGCCTGGAGTGTACGGTCCCGCAGAAACACTGAAGCTTTCTTT | CAWSVRSRRNTEAFF | many | TRBJ1-1 | - | TRBV30
TGTGCCAGCAGCCAGTTCAGGGAGCTGTTTTTT | CASSQFRELFF | many | TRBJ2-2 | - | TRBV9
TGTGCCAGCAGTTTGCGAAAGACAGGTTCTGGTTACGGGGAGCTGTTTTTT | CASSLRKTGSGYGELFF | - | TRBJ2-2 | - | TRBV5-6
TGTGCCAGCAGTTACGGCAGAACTGGGGCCAACGTCCTGACTTTC | CASSYGRTGANVLTF | many | TRBJ2-6 | - | TRBV6-1